This T cell receptor (beta chain) was sequenced during a study of cytomegalovirus exposure and HLA in healthy donors. Study-level findings and limits: It was likely that a cluster of highly shared sequence variants was a sequencing artifact. Cytomegalovirus association was listed for 164 TCR beta chains. The authors later found most CMV-associated TCR beta chains appeared HLA-restricted. In a later analysis, TCR beta V- and J-gene trimming was associated with a missense DCLRE1C variant.

As concerns this clone: Its antigen is unknown.

The PCR was carried out with 60 Vbeta primers and 13 Jbeta primers. Measured with immunoSEQ multiplex PCR; TCRdb has only the in-frame clones, and not every one. The data show approximately 60,000 clones, approximately 80% seen once. This CDR3 spans 16 amino acids. The germline V gene has CDR1 SGHVS and CDR2 FQNEAQ. V trimming: 2 bases; J trimming: 0 bases; junction bases outside the gene matches: 4. The chain carries TRBV7-8 and TRBJ2-1; 7 bases align to TRBD1. The sample taken for sequencing was PBMCs. The sequence derives from a man in his forties or fifties in good health and CMV-seronegative. The CDR3 sequence is CASSLPGQASYNEQFF. CDR3 nucleotides: TGTGCCAGCAGCTTACCCGGACAGGCCTCCTACAATGAGCAGTTCTTC.